These 23 T cell receptor beta chains originate from one sample sequenced in a study of T cells in Graves' hyperthyroidism and ophthalmopathy. TCR beta CDR3 regions were amplified from RNA transcripts. During a first-round RT-PCR of the TCR CDR3, the HTBI primer set was used. TCRdb re-derived calls from the multiplex PCR reads in MiXCR, one entry per CDR3 protein. Of a few hundred thousand distinct CDR3 sequences listed, approximately 15% are singletons. The sample consisted of blood. These receptors were obtained from a woman in her forties with Graves' ophthalmopathy.

This clonotype appeared many times. The gene calls are TRBV29-1 and TRBJ2-2; unclear D gene. Germline CDR1 reads SQVTM; CDR2 reads ANQGSEA. With 4 bases removed from V and 4 bases from J, the gap between germline ends came to 16 bases. This CDR3 spans 15 amino acids. CDR3 amino acids: CSVGTASWGTGELFF. The CDR3 region has the DNA TGCAGCGTTGGGACGGCATCTTGGGGCACCGGGGAGCTGTTTTTT.

In this sample, this clonotype turned up many times. This chain links TRBV18 with TRBJ2-7; maybe TRBD1 (6 bases). CDR1 is KGHSH, CDR2 LQKENI, per germline. The CDR3 covers 13 residues. V was pared by 4 bases and J by 5 bases, with 12 bases between. The CDR3, as DNA: TGTGCCAGCTCACTCTCGAGGACAGACGAGCAGTACTTC. It codes for CASSLSRTDEQYF.

This clonotype was seen a few times. The gene calls are TRBV13 and TRBJ2-2; D gene ambiguous. Germline CDR1 PRHDT, CDR2 FYEKMQ (reference sequence). This CDR3 is 12 amino acids long. Trimming took off 5 bases at V and 8 bases at J, with 9 bases between the two ends. The CDR3 is CASSAALGELFF. Written as DNA, the CDR3 is TGTGCCAGCAGCGCTGCACTTGGGGAGCTGTTTTTT. Full variable domain (outside the CDR3, taken from reference TRBV13 and TRBJ2-2): AAGVIQSPRHLIKEKRETATLKCYPIPRHDTVYWYQQGPGQDPQFLISFYEKMQSDKGSIPDRFSAQQFSDYHSELNMSSLELGDSALYFCASSAALGELFFGEGSRLTVL.

The genes are TRBV3-1 and TRBJ2-4; 7 bases line up with TRBD2. Losses at the gene ends were 0 bases for V and 1 base for J; bases not matched to a gene: 12. Germline CDR1 LGHDT, CDR2 YNNKEL (reference sequence). CDR3 size: 19 residues. The CDR3 nucleotides read TGTGCCAGCAGCCAAGAAGGGCTAGCGGCGGGCGGGGCCAAAAACATTCAGTACTTC. This codes for CASSQEGLAAGGAKNIQYF.

This clonotype showed up just a few times. The V and J genes are TRBV7-8 and TRBJ2-2, with 7 bases fitting TRBD2. Per the germline V gene, CDR1 is SGHVS and CDR2 is FQNEAQ. The V gene end was trimmed by 5 bases and the J gene end by 5 bases; junction bases not matched to a gene: 8. This CDR3 has 15 residues. The CDR3 reads CASSPRDYPTGELFF. CDR3 in DNA: TGTGCCAGCAGCCCTCGGGACTACCCGACCGGGGAGCTGTTTTTT.

This clonotype appeared many times. V and J are TRBV24-1 and TRBJ1-2; D unclear. This CDR3 is built from 15 residues. In germline, CDR1 is KGHDR, CDR2 SFDVKD. V was trimmed by 3 bases and J by 4 bases, leaving 14 bases between them. For the CDR3, the DNA is TGTGCCACCAGTGATGGGCAGAGTAGTCTCTATGGCTACACCTTC. Translating it yields CATSDGQSSLYGYTF.

V gene TRBV19 combines with J gene TRBJ2-2; no definite D call. The ends were cut back, 7 bases at V and 6 bases at J, with 15 bases in the middle. Per germline, CDR1 LNHDA and CDR2 SQIVND (reference sequence). This CDR3 region has 14 residues. The CDR3, as DNA: TGTGCCAGTACTCCTACAACTTCCCCCGGGGAGCTGTTTTTT. Its translation: CASTPTTSPGELFF. The full variable domain, completed using reference TRBV19 and TRBJ2-2, is DGGITQSPKYLFRKEGQNVTLSCEQNLNHDAMYWYRQDPGQGLRLIYYSQIVNDFQKGDIAEGYSVSREKKESFPLTVTSAQKNPTAFYLCASTPTTSPGELFFGEGSRLTVL.

The gene calls are TRBV19 and TRBJ2-7; 9 bases map to TRBD2. This CDR3 is built from 14 residues. CDR1 is LNHDA and CDR2 is SQIVND in the germline V gene (reference sequence). V shed 1 base, J shed 3 bases, and the junction held 1 base outside the gene matches. The CDR3 region is CASSIGGGDYEQYF. CDR3 bases: TGTGCCAGTAGTATAGGCGGGGGGGACTACGAGCAGTACTTC.

This clonotype was seen repeatedly, ten times or more. This chain links TRBV27 with TRBJ1-6; TRBD1 matches 9 bases. The ends lost 6 bases at V and 9 bases at J; junction bases unmatched: 3. The CDR3 consists of 13 residues. Germline loops: CDR1 MNHEY, CDR2 SMNVEV (reference sequence). Here the CDR3 reads CASRWTGASPLHF. In DNA, the CDR3 is TGTGCCAGCAGGTGGACAGGGGCTTCACCCCTCCACTTT.

The chain links TRBV4-1 to TRBJ1-5; TRBD1 might be the D (5 bases). This CDR3 comprises 16 residues. Trimming pared 0 bases from V and 4 bases from J, leaving 13 bases between. CDR1 and CDR2 (germline): MGHRA, YSYEKL. The CDR3 region has the DNA TGCGCCAGCAGCCAAGAGAGGGGACTGAGTAATCAGCCCCAGCATTTT. The encoded protein is CASSQERGLSNQPQHF.

This clonotype was counted between two and nine times. A read error may explain this, as a much larger clone is one base away. This chain connects TRBV2 to TRBJ2-7, with D tentatively TRBD1 or TRBD2 (6 bases each). V was trimmed by 7 bases and J by 6 bases, leaving 10 bases between them. CDR3 length: 11 amino acids. Germline CDR1 is SNHLY and CDR2 is FYNNEI. Written as DNA, the CDR3 is TGTGCCAGCATTGGAGGGGGCGAGCAGTACTTC. Its translation: CASIGGGEQYF.

The sample holds a few counts of this clonotype. This rearrangement joins TRBV5-4 to TRBJ2-1; 8 nucleotides align to TRBD2. Losses at the gene ends were 0 bases for V and 6 bases for J; bases not matched to a gene: 5. Germline V lookup: CDR1 SGHNT, CDR2 YYREEE (reference sequence). This CDR3 comprises 15 residues. CDR3 sequence reads: CASSLEGLGFNEQFF. The CDR3 coding sequence is TGTGCCAGCAGCTTGGAGGGACTAGGGTTCAATGAGCAGTTCTTC.

This clonotype has a handful of counts. Possible read error: a much larger clone is one base away. The chain couples TRBV11-2 to TRBJ2-7; TRBD2 matches 12 bases. The CDR3 extends over 16 amino acids. Germline CDR1 SGHAT, CDR2 FQNNGV. CDR3 in amino acids: CVSSLRLAGAIYEQYF. In DNA form, the CDR3 reads TGTGTCAGCAGCCTCAGACTAGCGGGGGCGATCTACGAGCAGTACTTC.

This clonotype was counted many times. The J gene is TRBJ2-5, the V gene TRBV29-1; 9 bases align to TRBD1. V lost 6 bases, J lost 4 bases, and 3 bases stayed unmatched. The CDR3 has 12 residues. Germline V gives CDR1 SQVTM, CDR2 ANQGSEA. The CDR3 nucleotides are TGCAGCGTCGGACAGGGGATAGAGACCCAGTACTTC. This gives the protein CSVGQGIETQYF.

V and J are TRBV2 and TRBJ2-5, with D possibly matching TRBD1 (5 bases). V was cut by 3 bases and J by 5 bases, with 16 bases left in between. Germline V gene data show CDR1 as SNHLY and CDR2 as FYNNEI. The CDR3 loop spans 15 amino acids. CDR3 residues: CASSDSTEPWETQYF. The CDR3 DNA reads TGTGCCAGCAGTGACTCGACAGAGCCTTGGGAGACCCAGTACTTC.

This clonotype came up many times. This rearrangement joins TRBV6-5 to TRBJ1-2, with TRBD1 as a possible D gene (5 bases). CDR3 length: 15 amino acids. Trimming cost V 2 bases and J 7 bases, with 17 bases left between them. Germline V gene lookup returns CDR1 MNHEY and CDR2 SVGAGI. CDR3 sequence: CASSYAPRGQGGYTF. CDR3 in DNA: TGTGCCAGCAGTTACGCCCCGAGGGGCCAGGGTGGCTACACCTTC.

This chain links TRBV20-1 with TRBJ2-7; 8 bases align to TRBD1. Germline V CDR1 and CDR2: DFQATT, SNEGSKA (reference sequence). V dropped 7 bases and J dropped 6; count of bases not matched to a gene: 11. The CDR3 runs 13 residues. As DNA, the CDR3 is TGCAGTGGGGTTCCGGCAGGGGGCACCGAGCAGTACTTC. Translated: CSGVPAGGTEQYF.

This clonotype was found many times. The chain combines TRBV11-2 with TRBJ1-2, with D tentatively TRBD1 (5 bases). Trimming left V 5 bases short and J 5 bases short, with 12 bases between. Germline CDR1 is SGHAT and CDR2 is FQNNGV. The CDR3 sequence is 13 residues long. This chain's CDR3 is CASSVFDSYGYTF. The CDR3 bases are TGTGCCAGCAGCGTATTCGACAGTTATGGCTACACCTTC.

This clonotype was picked up many times. This chain connects TRBV5-1 to TRBJ1-2; D not resolved. Trimming removed 0 bases from V and 4 bases from J, with 7 bases in between. Germline-derived CDR1 and CDR2 are SGHRS and YFSETQ. The CDR3 runs 13 residues. CDR3 nucleotides: TGCGCCAGCAGCTTGGAGGGCAGCTATGGCTACACCTTC. It translates to CASSLEGSYGYTF.

This clonotype turned up a few times. This sequence joins TRBV20-1 and TRBJ1-1, with unresolved D. The CDR3 is made up of 13 amino acids. Between the trimmed V and J ends, which lost 6 bases and 6 bases, there was a span of 17 bases. CDR1 is DFQATT and CDR2 is SNEGSKA in the germline V gene (reference sequence). In DNA, the CDR3 is TGCAGTGCCCTTTCTGGGGAAGGCGCTGAAGCTTTCTTT. Protein: CSALSGEGAEAFF.

The chain is built from TRBV29-1 and TRBJ2-5, with D maybe TRBD1 (5 bases). V lost 4 bases to trimming and J lost 0 bases, with 9 bases between them. This CDR3 has 13 residues. The germline CDR1 and CDR2 sequences are SQVTM and ANQGSEA. Here the CDR3 reads CSVGGPYQETQYF. Here the CDR3 DNA reads TGCAGCGTTGGGGGCCCGTACCAAGAGACCCAGTACTTC.

This clonotype occurred many times. V gene TRBV20-1 combines with J gene TRBJ2-5; 16 bases are shared with TRBD2. The CDR3 is made up of 16 amino acids. V was pared by 6 bases and J by 4 bases, with 8 bases of the junction left unmatched. CDR1 DFQATT and CDR2 SNEGSKA come from the germline V gene (reference sequence). In DNA, the CDR3 is TGCAGTGCCCCAGGGGGACTAGCGGGGGGGCGAGAGACCCAGTACTTC. This sequence encodes CSAPGGLAGGRETQYF.

This clonotype was counted a few times. V gene TRBV11-2 combines with J gene TRBJ2-5; D is uncertain. The V end lost 6 bases, the J end lost 3 bases, and 14 bases lay between the germline ends. The CDR3 spans 14 residues. CDR1 is SGHAT and CDR2 is FQNNGV in the germline V gene. This CDR3 reads CASSPPRLEETQYF. The CDR3 DNA is TGTGCCAGCAGTCCCCCACGTCTAGAAGAGACCCAGTACTTC.